These 19 T cell receptor beta chains share one sample of origin, sequenced in a study of blood T cell repertoires in COVID-19. Clones were read by immunoSEQ multiplex PCR, and TCRdb kept only the in-frame ones, dropping some. The sample gives about 110,000 clones, 65% to 90% of which show up once; 7.9% is in the top ten. The sample consisted of peripheral blood. Source of these receptors: a woman of 80 years or more with active or convalescent COVID-19.

The genes are TRBV28 and TRBJ1-1; tentative D call: TRBD1 (5 bases). There are 12 residues in the CDR3. Germline-derived CDR1 and CDR2 are MDHEN and SYDVKM. V gave up 6 bases and J gave up 5 bases, with 10 bases separating them. The CDR3: CASSLWTTEAFF. The DNA of the CDR3 is TGTGCCAGCAGCCTCTGGACAACTGAAGCTTTCTTT.

The gene calls are TRBV29-1 and TRBJ2-7; the D gene is possibly TRBD2 (6 bases). Germline V gene data show CDR1 as SQVTM and CDR2 as ANQGSEA. Trimming left V 4 bases short and J 4 bases short, with 17 bases between. The CDR3 is 14 residues long. As DNA, the CDR3 is TGCAGCGTTGCGGGGGTGGCCAACCCTTACGAGCAGTACTTC. This sequence encodes CSVAGVANPYEQYF.

The rearrangement joins TRBV7-8 to TRBJ2-3; 9 positions agree with TRBD1. Germline lookup yields CDR1 SGHVS and CDR2 FQNEAQ. J was trimmed by 0 bases and V by 4 bases; bases with no gene match: 8. This CDR3 is built from 17 residues. The CDR3 sequence: CASSSRDRVPSTDTQYF. The DNA for the CDR3 is TGTGCCAGCAGCTCCCGGGACAGGGTGCCTAGCACAGATACGCAGTATTTT.

This clone was counted between two and nine times. The chain has TRBV29-1 and TRBJ1-2, with 9 nucleotides matching TRBD1. V shed 6 bases, J shed 9 bases, and the junction held 8 bases outside the gene matches. Germline loops: CDR1 SQVTM, CDR2 ANQGSEA. CDR3 length: 12 amino acids. The CDR3 DNA sequence: TGCAGCGTGGGACAGGGTAGTGTTAGCTACACCTTC. Protein: CSVGQGSVSYTF. Looking up the rest from reference TRBV29-1 and TRBJ1-2 gives the full variable domain: SAVISQKPSRDICQRGTSLTIQCQVDSQVTMMFWYRQQPGQSLTLIATANQGSEATYESGFVIDKFPISRPNLTFSTLTVSNMSPEDSSIYLCSVGQGSVSYTFGSGTRLTVV.

Note on this clone: Other DNA sequences of this sample code for an identical CDR3. The rearrangement links TRBV7-3 to TRBJ2-1; 14 bases align to TRBD2. This CDR3 contains 15 residues. Trimming took 5 bases from V and 5 from J; bases not matched to a gene: 2. Germline assignment: CDR1 SGHTA and CDR2 FQGTGA. The CDR3, as DNA: TGTGCCAGCAGCCGGACTAGCGGGAGGAACAATGAGCAGTTCTTC. This translates into CASSRTSGRNNEQFF.

The gene calls are TRBV5-4 and TRBJ1-4, with 8 bases lining up with TRBD1. The CDR3 is made up of 15 amino acids. CDR1 is SGHNT and CDR2 is YYREEE in the germline V gene (reference sequence). V dropped 3 bases and J dropped 5; count of bases not matched to a gene: 6. The CDR3 is CASSSPGQENEKLFF. The CDR3 DNA reads as TGTGCCAGCAGCTCACCGGGACAGGAGAATGAAAAACTGTTTTTT.

Notes on this clone: A much larger clone differs by one base, so this may be a read error. The chain uses TRBV28 and TRBJ2-7, with unresolved D. The length of the CDR3 is 11 residues. With 4 bases removed from V and 1 base from J, the gap between germline ends came to 2 bases. Germline CDR1 and CDR2: MDHEN and SYDVKM. CDR3 region: CASSSSYEQYF. DNA for the CDR3: TGTGCCAGCAGTTCATCCTACGAGCAGTACTTC.

This clone came up once. V usage is TRBV5-1 and J usage is TRBJ2-1; TRBD2 agrees at 8 bases. CDR3 length equals 16 residues. J lost 6 bases, V lost 4 bases, and 12 bases had no gene match. Looked up from germline, CDR1 is SGHRS and CDR2 is YFSETQ. CDR3 sequence reads: CASSKAGEPGVNEQFF. As DNA, the CDR3 is TGCGCCAGCAGCAAAGCGGGGGAACCTGGGGTCAATGAGCAGTTCTTC. Looking up the rest from reference TRBV5-1 and TRBJ2-1 gives the full variable domain: KAGVTQTPRYLIKTRGQQVTLSCSPISGHRSVSWYQQTPGQGLQFLFEYFSETQRNKGNFPGRFSGRQFSNSRSEMNVSTLELGDSALYLCASSKAGEPGVNEQFFGPGTRLTVL.

The J gene is TRBJ1-1, the V gene TRBV6-2 or TRBV6-3; 11 nucleotides align to TRBD1. From germline, CDR1 is MNHEY and CDR2 SVGEGT. The CDR3 runs to 14 residues. The V and J ends lost 2 bases and 11 bases, in that order; junction bases with no gene match: 7. The CDR3 nucleotides read TGTGCCAGCAGTTACCGTGGGACAGGGGGTTTGGCTTTCTTT. Encoded protein: CASSYRGTGGLAFF.

This clone came up a few times. The chain uses TRBV7-9 and TRBJ1-6, with unresolved D. V was shortened by 5 bases and J by 7 bases, with 15 bases between the two germline ends. Per the germline V gene, CDR1 is SEHNR and CDR2 is FQNEAQ (reference sequence). The CDR3 totals 15 residues. In nucleotides, the CDR3 is TGTGCCAGCAGCCCGACCCCTCGCGGGAATTCACCCCTCCACTTT. As protein: CASSPTPRGNSPLHF.

This clone appeared once. The V call is TRBV6-5, the J call TRBJ1-2; D is unresolved. This CDR3 region has 16 residues. The germline CDR1 and CDR2 sequences are MNHEY and SVGAGI. Trimming removed 0 bases from V and 0 bases from J, with 11 bases in between. The CDR3: CASSYSTQPSNYGYTF. CDR3 sequence (DNA): TGTGCCAGCAGTTACTCGACTCAGCCTTCTAACTATGGCTACACCTTC.

This chain links TRBV5-4 with TRBJ1-4; 7 bases align to TRBD1. Germline assignment: CDR1 SGHNT and CDR2 YYREEE (reference sequence). After removal of 4 bases from V and 4 bases from J, the junction contained 7 bases not matched to a gene. The CDR3 runs to 15 residues. As DNA, the CDR3 is TGTGCCAGCAGCGGCTGGGACAGAATTAATGAAAAACTGTTTTTT. The encoded protein is CASSGWDRINEKLFF.

The CDR3 nucleotides are TGTGCCAGCAGCTTGCCTCCAGGGGACACCGGGGAGCTGTTTTTT. Encoded protein: CASSLPPGDTGELFF. The J gene is TRBJ2-2, the V gene TRBV5-5; a weak D match, TRBD1 (6 bases). In germline, CDR1 is SGHKS, CDR2 YYEKEE (reference sequence). V lost 1 base and J lost 3, with 10 bases in between. The CDR3 covers 15 residues.

J is TRBJ2-1 and V is TRBV9; D possibly corresponds to TRBD2 (6 bases). Trimming took off 4 bases at V and 4 bases at J, with 18 bases between the two ends. The CDR3 contains 16 residues. CDR1 is SGDLS, CDR2 YYNGEE, per germline. CDR3 coding DNA: TGTGCCAGCAGCCAAGGAGGGCTGGGGATATACAATGAGCAGTTCTTC. The encoded protein is CASSQGGLGIYNEQFF.

The V gene is TRBV7-2, the J gene TRBJ2-5; 7 nucleotides line up with TRBD1. Germline CDR1 and CDR2: SGHTA and FQGNSA. The V and J ends lost 1 base and 3 bases, in that order; junction bases with no gene match: 2. The CDR3 length is 14 residues. The CDR3 sequence is CASSLGDRKETQYF. As DNA, the CDR3 is TGTGCCAGCAGCTTAGGGGACAGAAAAGAGACCCAGTACTTC.

The genes are TRBV27 and TRBJ2-7, with 9 bases aligning to TRBD2. This CDR3 is built from 16 residues. Trimming cost V 5 bases and J 1 base; bases outside gene matches: 9. The germline V gene has CDR1 MNHEY and CDR2 SMNVEV (reference sequence). The CDR3 protein is CASSTHSSGTSYEQYF. CDR3 bases: TGTGCCAGCAGTACTCACTCTAGCGGGACATCCTACGAGCAGTACTTC.

The chain joins TRBV20-1 to TRBJ2-5, with TRBD2 as a possible D gene (5 bases). CDR1 is DFQATT, CDR2 SNEGSKA, per germline (reference sequence). V lost 3 bases to trimming and J lost 5 bases, with 10 bases between them. CDR3 length: 12 residues. CDR3 in amino acids: CSASGPGETQYF. DNA for the CDR3: TGCAGTGCTAGTGGCCCGGGGGAGACCCAGTACTTC.

This chain links TRBV7-8 with TRBJ1-2; D not certain. V lost 0 bases to trimming and J lost 8 bases, with 13 bases between them. The germline V gene has CDR1 SGHVS and CDR2 FQNEAQ. This CDR3 has 14 residues. Here the CDR3 DNA reads TGTGCCAGCAGCTTAGCCACAGCCACTGGGGGCTACACCTTC. This codes for CASSLATATGGYTF.

This clone was observed a single time. The rearrangement links TRBV28 to TRBJ2-2; 13 bases are a match to TRBD2. CDR3 length: 14 residues. The germline V gene encodes CDR1 MDHEN and CDR2 SYDVKM. V shed 9 bases, J shed 3 bases, and the junction held 1 base outside the gene matches. In nucleotides, the CDR3 is TGTGCCAGTGGACTAGCGGGAGACACCGGGGAGCTGTTTTTT. Translation gives CASGLAGDTGELFF.